This T cell receptor beta chain stems from a study of technical replicates of blood from a few donors. The CDR3 contains 12 residues. Between the trimmed V and J ends, which lost 6 bases and 6 bases, there was a span of 10 bases. The V gene's germline CDR1 is SGHRS and CDR2 YFSETQ. Method: immunoSEQ multiplex PCR; TCRdb's copy keeps in-frame clones and lacks some. The sample includes roughly 81,000 clones, roughly 97% seen only once; the top ten take more than 0.15%. This TCR was recovered from a human donor in good health. Sequencing was carried out using T cells isolated from PBMCs. The J gene is TRBJ2-1, the V gene TRBV5-1; D perhaps matches TRBD1 (5 bases). CDR3: CASTRRGNEQFF. The CDR3 bases are TGCGCCAGCACCCGTAGGGGCAATGAGCAGTTCTTC.